This T cell receptor (beta chain) originates from a study of cytomegalovirus exposure and HLA in healthy donors. Study-level findings and limits: The study put 150 or so TCR beta chains on its list as cytomegalovirus-associated. In an earlier analysis, about 87% or about 30%: the productive usage of most TCR beta V segments. The study dropped some indistinguishable V segments, TRBV6-2 and TRBV6-3 among them. The authors later linked a missense DCLRE1C variant to TCR beta V- and J-gene trimming.

This clone was counted between two and nine times. Its antigen remains unidentified. The PCR employed 60 Vbeta primers together with 13 Jbeta primers. The protocol was immunoSEQ multiplex PCR, while the TCRdb copy is restricted to in-frame clones and leaves out a portion. The table includes about 160,000 clones, roughly 83% detected once. The CDR3 length is 14 residues. The V end was cut by 1 base, the J end by 5 bases, with 9 bases between. Germline values: CDR1 PRHDT, CDR2 FYEKMQ (reference sequence). The sample was PBMCs. This TCR came from a boy aged 2 to 10 in good health and CMV-seronegative. The chain is built from TRBV13 and TRBJ2-1, with no clear D. This CDR3 is CASSLDMPDNEQFF. The CDR3 region has the DNA TGTGCCAGCAGCTTAGACATGCCCGACAATGAGCAGTTCTTC.